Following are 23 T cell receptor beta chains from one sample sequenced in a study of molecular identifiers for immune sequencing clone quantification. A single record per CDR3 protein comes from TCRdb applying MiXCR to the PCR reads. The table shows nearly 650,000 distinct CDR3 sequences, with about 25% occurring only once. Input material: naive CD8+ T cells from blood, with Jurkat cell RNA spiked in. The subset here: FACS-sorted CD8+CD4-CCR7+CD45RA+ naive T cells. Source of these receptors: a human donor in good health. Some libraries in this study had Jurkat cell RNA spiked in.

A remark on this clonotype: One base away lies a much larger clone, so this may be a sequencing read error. The CDR3 nucleotides are TGCGCCCGCCGGGGGGGATTCGGCGGAGAACTAGCGGGGCAGTACTTC. Residues: CARRGGFGGELAGQYF. The chain has TRBV4-1 and TRBJ2-7; 9 bases are shared with TRBD2. The trim removed 11 bases at V and 9 bases at J, leaving 23 bases unmatched. From germline, CDR1 is MGHRA and CDR2 YSYEKL. CDR3 size: 16 residues.

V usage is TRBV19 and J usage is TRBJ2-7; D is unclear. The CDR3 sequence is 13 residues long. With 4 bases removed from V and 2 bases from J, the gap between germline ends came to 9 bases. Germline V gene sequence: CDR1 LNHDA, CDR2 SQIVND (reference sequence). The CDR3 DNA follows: TGTGCCAGTAGTAGAGGAAACCCCTACGAGCAGTACTTC. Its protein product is CASSRGNPYEQYF.

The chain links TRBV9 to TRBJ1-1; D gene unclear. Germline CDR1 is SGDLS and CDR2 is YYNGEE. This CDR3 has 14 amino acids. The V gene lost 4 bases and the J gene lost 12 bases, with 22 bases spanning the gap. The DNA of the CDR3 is TGTGCCAGCAGCATAAATACATTCCCCGGGAAAACTTTCTTT. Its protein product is CASSINTFPGKTFF.

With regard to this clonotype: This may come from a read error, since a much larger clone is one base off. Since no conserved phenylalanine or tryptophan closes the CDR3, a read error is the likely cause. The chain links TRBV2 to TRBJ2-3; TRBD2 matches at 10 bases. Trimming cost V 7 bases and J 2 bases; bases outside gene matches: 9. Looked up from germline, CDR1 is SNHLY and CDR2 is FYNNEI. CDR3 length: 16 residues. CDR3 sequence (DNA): TGTGCCAGCACTCCCAGTCTAGCGGGAGACACAGATACGCAGTATTTA. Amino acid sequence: CASTPSLAGDTDTQYL.

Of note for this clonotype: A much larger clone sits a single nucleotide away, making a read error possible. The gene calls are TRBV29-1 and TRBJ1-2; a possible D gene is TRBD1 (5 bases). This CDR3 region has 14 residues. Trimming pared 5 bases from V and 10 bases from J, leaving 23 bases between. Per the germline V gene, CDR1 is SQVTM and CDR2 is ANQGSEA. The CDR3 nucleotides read TGCAGCGTTCCCCCGGGTGAGGGGCGCGTTGTCTACACCTTC. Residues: CSVPPGEGRVVYTF.

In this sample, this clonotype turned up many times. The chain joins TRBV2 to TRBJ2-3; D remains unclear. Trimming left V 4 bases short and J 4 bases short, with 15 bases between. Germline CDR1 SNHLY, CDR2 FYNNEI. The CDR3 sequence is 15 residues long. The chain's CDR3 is CASSVGPRVSDTQYF. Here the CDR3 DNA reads TGTGCCAGCAGTGTTGGCCCCCGAGTTTCAGATACGCAGTATTTT. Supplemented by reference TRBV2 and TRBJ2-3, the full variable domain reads EPEVTQTPSHQVTQMGQEVILRCVPISNHLYFYWYRQILGQKVEFLVSFYNNEISEKSEIFDDQFSVERPDGSNFTLKIRSTKLEDSAMYFCASSVGPRVSDTQYFGPGTRLTVL.

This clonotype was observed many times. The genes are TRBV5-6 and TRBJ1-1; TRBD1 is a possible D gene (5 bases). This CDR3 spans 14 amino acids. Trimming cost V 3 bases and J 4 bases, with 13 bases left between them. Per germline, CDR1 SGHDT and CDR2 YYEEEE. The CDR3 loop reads CASSYPRAGTEAFF. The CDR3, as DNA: TGTGCCAGCAGCTACCCCAGGGCGGGCACTGAAGCTTTCTTT.

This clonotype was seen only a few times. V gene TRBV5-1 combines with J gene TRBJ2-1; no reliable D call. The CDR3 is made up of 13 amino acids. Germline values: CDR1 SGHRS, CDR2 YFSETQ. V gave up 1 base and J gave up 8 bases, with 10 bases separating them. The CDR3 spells CASSLSNLDEQFF. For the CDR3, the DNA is TGCGCCAGCAGCTTGTCCAACTTGGATGAGCAGTTCTTC.

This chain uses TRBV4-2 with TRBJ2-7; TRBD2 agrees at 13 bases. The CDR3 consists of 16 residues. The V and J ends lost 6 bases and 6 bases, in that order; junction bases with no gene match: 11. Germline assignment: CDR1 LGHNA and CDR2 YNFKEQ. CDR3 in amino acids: CASRRTGTSGIGEQYF. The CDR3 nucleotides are TGTGCCAGCAGGCGAACCGGGACTAGCGGGATTGGCGAGCAGTACTTC.

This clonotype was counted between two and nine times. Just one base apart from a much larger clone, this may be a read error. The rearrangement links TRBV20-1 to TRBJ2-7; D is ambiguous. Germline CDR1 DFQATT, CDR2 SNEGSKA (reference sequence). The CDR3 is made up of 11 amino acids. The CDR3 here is CGAVRDYEQYF. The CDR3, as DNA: TGCGGTGCTGTCAGAGATTACGAGCAGTACTTC.

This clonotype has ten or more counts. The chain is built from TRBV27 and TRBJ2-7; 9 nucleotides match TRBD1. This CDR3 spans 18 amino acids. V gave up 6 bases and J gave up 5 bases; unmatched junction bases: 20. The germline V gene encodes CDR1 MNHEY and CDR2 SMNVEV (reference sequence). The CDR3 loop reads CASSLLGSWGTGSNEQYF. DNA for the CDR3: TGTGCCAGCAGCCTCTTAGGGAGCTGGGGGACAGGGAGTAACGAGCAGTACTTC.

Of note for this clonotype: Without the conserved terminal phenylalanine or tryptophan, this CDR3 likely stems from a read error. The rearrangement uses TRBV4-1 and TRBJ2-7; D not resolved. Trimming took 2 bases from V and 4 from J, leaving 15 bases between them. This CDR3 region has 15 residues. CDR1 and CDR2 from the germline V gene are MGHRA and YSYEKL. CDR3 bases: TGCGCCAGCAGCCAAACTCCAGGTAAAGGGTACGAGCAGTACTAC. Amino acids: CASSQTPGKGYEQYY.

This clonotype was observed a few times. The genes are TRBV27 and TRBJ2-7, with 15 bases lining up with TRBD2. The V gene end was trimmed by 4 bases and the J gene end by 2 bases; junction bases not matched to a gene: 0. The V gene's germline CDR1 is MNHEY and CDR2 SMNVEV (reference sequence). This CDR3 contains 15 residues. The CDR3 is CASSWTSGRAYEQYF. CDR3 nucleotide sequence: TGTGCCAGCAGTTGGACTAGCGGGAGGGCCTACGAGCAGTACTTC.

CDR3 protein: CASSFAPGEGTGELFF. DNA of the CDR3: TGTGCCAGCAGTTTTGCCCCAGGGGAGGGGACCGGGGAGCTGTTTTTT. The chain couples TRBV27 to TRBJ2-2; D perhaps matches TRBD2 (7 bases). Germline-derived CDR1 and CDR2 are MNHEY and SMNVEV (reference sequence). Trimming removed 3 bases from V and 5 bases from J, with 16 bases in between. CDR3 length: 16 amino acids.

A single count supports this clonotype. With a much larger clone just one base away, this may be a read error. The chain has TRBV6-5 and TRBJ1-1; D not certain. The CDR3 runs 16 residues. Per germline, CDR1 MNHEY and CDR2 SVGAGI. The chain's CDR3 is CASSYAKGIGNTEALF. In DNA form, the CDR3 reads TGTGCCAGCAGTTACGCTAAAGGAATCGGAAACACTGAAGCTCTCTTT.

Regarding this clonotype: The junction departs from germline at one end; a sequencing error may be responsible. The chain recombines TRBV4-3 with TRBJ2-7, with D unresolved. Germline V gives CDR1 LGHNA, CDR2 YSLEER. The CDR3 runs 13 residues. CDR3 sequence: CASRPAGLYAQYF. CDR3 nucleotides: TGCGCCAGCCGCCCAGCCGGGCTCTACGCGCAGTACTTC.

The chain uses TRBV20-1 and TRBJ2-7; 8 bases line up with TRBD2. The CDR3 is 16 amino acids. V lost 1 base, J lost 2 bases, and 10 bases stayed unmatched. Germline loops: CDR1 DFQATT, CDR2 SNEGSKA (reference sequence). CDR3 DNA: TGCAGTGCTAGAGGACTCGAAGTAGCGGGGCCCTACGAGCAGTACTTC. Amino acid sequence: CSARGLEVAGPYEQYF.

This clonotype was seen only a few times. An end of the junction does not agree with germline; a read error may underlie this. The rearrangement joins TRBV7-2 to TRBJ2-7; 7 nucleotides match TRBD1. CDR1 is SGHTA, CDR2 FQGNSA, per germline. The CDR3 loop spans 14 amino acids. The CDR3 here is CASTLQGRPYEQYF. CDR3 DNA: TGTGCCAGCACCTTACAGGGGCGCCCCTACGAGCAGTACTTC.

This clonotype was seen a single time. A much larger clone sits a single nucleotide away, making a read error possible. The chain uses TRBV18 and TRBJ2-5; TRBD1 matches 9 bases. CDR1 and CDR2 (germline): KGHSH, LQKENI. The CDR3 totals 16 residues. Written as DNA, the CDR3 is TGTGCCAGCCCACCAAAGAAGACAGGGGGATTAGAGACCCAGTACTTC. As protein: CASPPKKTGGLETQYF.

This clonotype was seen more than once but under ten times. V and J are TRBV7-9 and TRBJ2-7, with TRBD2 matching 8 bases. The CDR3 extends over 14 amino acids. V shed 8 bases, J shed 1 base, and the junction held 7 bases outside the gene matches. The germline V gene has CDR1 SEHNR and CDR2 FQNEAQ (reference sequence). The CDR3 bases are TGTGCCAGCGTCTCACTAGCGGTTTCCTACGAGCAGTACTTC. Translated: CASVSLAVSYEQYF.

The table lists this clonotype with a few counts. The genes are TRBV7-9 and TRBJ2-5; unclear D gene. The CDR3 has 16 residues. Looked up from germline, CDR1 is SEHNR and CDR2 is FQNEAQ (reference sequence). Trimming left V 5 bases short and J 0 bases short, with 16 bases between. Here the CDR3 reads CASSHGQFLNQETQYF. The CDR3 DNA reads TGTGCCAGCAGCCACGGCCAGTTCCTTAACCAAGAGACCCAGTACTTC.

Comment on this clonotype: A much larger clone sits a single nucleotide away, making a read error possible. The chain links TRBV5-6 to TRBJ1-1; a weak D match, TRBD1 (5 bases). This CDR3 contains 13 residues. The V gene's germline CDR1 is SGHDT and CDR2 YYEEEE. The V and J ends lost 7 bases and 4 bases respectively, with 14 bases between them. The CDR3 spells CASGLGTPTEAFF. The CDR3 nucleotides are TGTGCCAGCGGCCTGGGGACTCCCACTGAAGCTTTCTTT.

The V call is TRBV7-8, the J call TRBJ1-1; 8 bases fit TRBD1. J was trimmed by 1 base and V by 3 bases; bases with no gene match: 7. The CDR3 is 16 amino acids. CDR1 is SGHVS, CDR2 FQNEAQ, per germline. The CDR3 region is CASSLTPGQANTEAFF. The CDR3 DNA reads TGTGCCAGCAGCTTGACGCCGGGACAGGCGAACACTGAAGCTTTCTTT.